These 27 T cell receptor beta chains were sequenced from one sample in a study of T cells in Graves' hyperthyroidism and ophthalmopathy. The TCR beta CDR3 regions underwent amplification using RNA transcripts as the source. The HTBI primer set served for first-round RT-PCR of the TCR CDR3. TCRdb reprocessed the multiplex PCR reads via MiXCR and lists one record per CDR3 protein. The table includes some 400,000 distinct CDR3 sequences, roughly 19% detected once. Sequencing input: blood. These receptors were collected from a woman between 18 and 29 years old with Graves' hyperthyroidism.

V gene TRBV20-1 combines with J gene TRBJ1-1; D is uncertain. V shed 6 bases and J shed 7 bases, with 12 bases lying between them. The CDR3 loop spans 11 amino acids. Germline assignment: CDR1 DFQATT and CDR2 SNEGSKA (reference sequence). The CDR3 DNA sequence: TGCAGTGCCTGGGGTATGGGTGAAGCTTTCTTT. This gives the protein CSAWGMGEAFF.

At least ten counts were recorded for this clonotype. For the CDR3, the DNA is TGTGCCTGGAGGAACTCTGGGGCCAACGTCCTGACTTTC. Its protein is CAWRNSGANVLTF. The genes are TRBV30 and TRBJ2-6; no clear D. CDR1 is GTSNPN and CDR2 is SVGIG in the germline V gene (reference sequence). CDR3 length: 13 residues. V lost 3 bases to trimming and J lost 0 bases, with 3 bases between them.

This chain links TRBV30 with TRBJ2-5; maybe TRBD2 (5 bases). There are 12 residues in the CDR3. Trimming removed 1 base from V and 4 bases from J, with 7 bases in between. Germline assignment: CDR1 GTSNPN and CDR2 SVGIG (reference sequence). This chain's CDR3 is CAWSASGETQYF. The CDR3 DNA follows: TGTGCCTGGAGTGCGAGCGGAGAGACCCAGTACTTC.

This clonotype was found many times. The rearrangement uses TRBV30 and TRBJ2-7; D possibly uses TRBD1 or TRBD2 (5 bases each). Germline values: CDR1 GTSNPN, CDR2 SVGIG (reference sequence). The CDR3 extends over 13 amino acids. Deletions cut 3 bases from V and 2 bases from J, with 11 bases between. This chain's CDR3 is CAWRGDVAYEQYF. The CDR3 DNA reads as TGTGCCTGGAGGGGGGACGTAGCCTACGAGCAGTACTTC.

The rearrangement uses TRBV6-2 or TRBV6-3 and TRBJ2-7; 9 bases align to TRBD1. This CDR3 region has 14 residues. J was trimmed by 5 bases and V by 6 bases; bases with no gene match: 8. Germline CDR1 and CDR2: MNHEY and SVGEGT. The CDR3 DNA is TGTGCCAGCAGGACCGGGACAGGGAGCGACGAGCAGTACTTC. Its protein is CASRTGTGSDEQYF.

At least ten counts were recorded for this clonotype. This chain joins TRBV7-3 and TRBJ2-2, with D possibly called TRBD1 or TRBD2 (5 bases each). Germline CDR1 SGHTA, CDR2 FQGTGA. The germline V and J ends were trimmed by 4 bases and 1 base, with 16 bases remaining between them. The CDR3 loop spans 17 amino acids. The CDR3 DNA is TGTGCCAGCAGCTCCATCTCTTGGGGGAAGAACACCGGGGAGCTGTTTTTT. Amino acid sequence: CASSSISWGKNTGELFF.

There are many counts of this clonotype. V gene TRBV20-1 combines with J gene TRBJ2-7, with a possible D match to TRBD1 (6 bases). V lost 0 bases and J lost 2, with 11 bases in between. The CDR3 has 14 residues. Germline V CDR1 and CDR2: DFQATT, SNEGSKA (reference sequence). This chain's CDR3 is CSARDLRTAYEQYF. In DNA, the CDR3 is TGCAGTGCTAGAGACCTGAGGACAGCCTACGAGCAGTACTTC.

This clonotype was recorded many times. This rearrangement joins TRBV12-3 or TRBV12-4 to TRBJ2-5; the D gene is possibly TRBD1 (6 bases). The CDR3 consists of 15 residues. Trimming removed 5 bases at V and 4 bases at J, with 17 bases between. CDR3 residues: CASSPPSTGIETQYF. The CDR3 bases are TGTGCCAGCAGTCCTCCTTCTACAGGGATAGAGACCCAGTACTTC.

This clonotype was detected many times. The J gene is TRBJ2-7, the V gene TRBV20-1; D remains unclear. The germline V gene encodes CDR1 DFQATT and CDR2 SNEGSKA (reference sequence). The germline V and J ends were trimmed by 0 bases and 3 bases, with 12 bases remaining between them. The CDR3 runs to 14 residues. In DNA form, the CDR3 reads TGCAGTGCTAGAGATCTCGTACAGAGCTACGAGCAGTACTTC. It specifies CSARDLVQSYEQYF.

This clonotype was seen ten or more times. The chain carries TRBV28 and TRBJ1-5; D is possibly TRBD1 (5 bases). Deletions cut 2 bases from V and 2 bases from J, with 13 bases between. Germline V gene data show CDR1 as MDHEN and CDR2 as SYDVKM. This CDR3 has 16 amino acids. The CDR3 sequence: CASSLGGARGNQPQHF. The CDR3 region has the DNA TGTGCCAGCAGTTTAGGAGGGGCGCGGGGCAATCAGCCCCAGCATTTT.

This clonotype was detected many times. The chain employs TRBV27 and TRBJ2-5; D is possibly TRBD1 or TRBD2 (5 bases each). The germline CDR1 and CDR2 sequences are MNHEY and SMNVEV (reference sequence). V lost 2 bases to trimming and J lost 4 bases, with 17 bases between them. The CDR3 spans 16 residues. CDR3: CASSLGDRFPGETQYF. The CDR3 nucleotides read TGTGCCAGCAGTTTAGGGGACCGGTTCCCTGGAGAGACCCAGTACTTC.

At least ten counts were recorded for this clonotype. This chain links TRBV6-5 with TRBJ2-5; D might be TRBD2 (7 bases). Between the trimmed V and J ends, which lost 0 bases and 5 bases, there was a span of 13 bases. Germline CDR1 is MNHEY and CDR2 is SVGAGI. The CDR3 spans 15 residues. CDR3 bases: TGTGCCAGCAGTTACTCGGGGGGGCAGTGGGAGACCCAGTACTTC. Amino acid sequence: CASSYSGGQWETQYF.

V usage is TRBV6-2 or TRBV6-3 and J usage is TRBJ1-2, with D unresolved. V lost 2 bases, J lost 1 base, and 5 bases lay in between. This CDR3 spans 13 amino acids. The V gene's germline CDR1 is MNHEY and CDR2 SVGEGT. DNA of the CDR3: TGTGCCAGCAGTTACGACGGTAACTATGGCTACACCTTC. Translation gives CASSYDGNYGYTF.

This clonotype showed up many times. As DNA, the CDR3 is TGCAGTGCTACTGGCGGGACTAGCGGACTCTCCTACGAGCAGTACTTC. Translated: CSATGGTSGLSYEQYF. V usage is TRBV20-1 and J usage is TRBJ2-7, with 11 bases aligning to TRBD2. Per the germline V gene, CDR1 is DFQATT and CDR2 is SNEGSKA (reference sequence). CDR3 length equals 16 residues. Trimming cost V 4 bases and J 0 bases; bases outside gene matches: 8.

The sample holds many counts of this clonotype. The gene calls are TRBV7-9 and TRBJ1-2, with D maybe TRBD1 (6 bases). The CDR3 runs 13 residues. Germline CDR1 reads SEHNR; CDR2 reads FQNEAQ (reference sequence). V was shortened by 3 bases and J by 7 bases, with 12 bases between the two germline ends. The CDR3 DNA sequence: TGTGCCAGCAGCTTGGCGGGGGCGGTTGGCTACACCTTC. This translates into CASSLAGAVGYTF.

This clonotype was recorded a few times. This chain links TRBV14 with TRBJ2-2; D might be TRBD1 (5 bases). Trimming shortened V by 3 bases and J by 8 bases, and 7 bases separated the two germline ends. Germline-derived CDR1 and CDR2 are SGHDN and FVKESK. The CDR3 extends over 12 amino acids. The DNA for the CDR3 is TGTGCCAGCAGCCACAGGGATGGGGAGCTGTTTTTT. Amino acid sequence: CASSHRDGELFF.

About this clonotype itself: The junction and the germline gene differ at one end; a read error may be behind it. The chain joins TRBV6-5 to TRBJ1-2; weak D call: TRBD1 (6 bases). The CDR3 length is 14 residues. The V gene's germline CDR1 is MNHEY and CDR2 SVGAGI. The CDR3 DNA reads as TGTGCCAGCAGCTATAGGACAGACAATGATGGCCACACCTTC. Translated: CASSYRTDNDGHTF.

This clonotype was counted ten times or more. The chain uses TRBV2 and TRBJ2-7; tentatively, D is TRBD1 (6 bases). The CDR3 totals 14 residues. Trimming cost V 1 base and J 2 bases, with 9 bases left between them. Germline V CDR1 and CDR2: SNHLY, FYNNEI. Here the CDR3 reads CASSEEGTPYEQYF. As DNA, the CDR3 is TGTGCCAGCAGTGAAGAAGGGACACCCTACGAGCAGTACTTC.

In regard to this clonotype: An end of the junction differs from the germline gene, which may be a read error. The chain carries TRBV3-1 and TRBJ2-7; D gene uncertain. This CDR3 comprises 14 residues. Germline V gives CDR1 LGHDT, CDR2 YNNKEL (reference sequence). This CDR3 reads CACSQGDTSYEQYF. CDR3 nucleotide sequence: TGTGCCTGCAGCCAAGGCGACACGAGCTACGAGCAGTACTTC.

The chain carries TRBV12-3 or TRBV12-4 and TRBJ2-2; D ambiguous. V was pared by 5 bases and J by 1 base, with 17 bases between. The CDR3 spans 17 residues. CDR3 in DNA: TGTGCCAGCAGTCCACCCCTTACTACCTTGAACACCGGGGAGCTGTTTTTT. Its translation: CASSPPLTTLNTGELFF.

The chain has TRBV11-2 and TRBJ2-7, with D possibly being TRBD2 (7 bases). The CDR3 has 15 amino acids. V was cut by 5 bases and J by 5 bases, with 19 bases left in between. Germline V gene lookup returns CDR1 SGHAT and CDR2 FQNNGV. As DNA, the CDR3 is TGTGCCAGCAGCGAGCAGGGAGGGGGTATCGACGAGCAGTACTTC. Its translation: CASSEQGGGIDEQYF.

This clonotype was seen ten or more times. The CDR3 sequence is CASSFMNGELFF. For the CDR3, the DNA is TGTGCCAGCAGCTTTATGAATGGGGAGCTGTTTTTT. This chain joins TRBV7-3 and TRBJ2-2, with unresolved D. CDR3 length: 12 amino acids. The V and J ends lost 3 bases and 8 bases respectively, with 7 bases between them. CDR1 is SGHTA, CDR2 FQGTGA, per germline. Using reference TRBV7-3 and TRBJ2-2 for the parts outside the CDR3, the full variable domain is GAGVSQTPSNKVTEKGKYVELRCDPISGHTALYWYRQSLGQGPEFLIYFQGTGAADDSGLPNDRFFAVRPEGSVSTLKIQRTERGDSAVYLCASSFMNGELFFGEGSRLTVL.

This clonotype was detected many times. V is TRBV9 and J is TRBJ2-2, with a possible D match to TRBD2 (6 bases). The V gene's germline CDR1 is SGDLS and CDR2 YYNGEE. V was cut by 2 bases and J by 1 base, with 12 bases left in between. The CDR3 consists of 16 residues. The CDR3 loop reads CASSVAGTQNTGELFF. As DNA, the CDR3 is TGTGCCAGCAGCGTGGCCGGGACTCAGAACACCGGGGAGCTGTTTTTT.

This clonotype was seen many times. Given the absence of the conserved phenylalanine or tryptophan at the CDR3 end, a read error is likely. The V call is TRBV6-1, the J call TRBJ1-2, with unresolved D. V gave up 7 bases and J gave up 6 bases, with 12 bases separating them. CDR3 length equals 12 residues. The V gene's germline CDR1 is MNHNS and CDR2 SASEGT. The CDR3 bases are TGTGCCAGCAACGACCAGAGACATGGCTACACCCTC. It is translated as CASNDQRHGYTL.

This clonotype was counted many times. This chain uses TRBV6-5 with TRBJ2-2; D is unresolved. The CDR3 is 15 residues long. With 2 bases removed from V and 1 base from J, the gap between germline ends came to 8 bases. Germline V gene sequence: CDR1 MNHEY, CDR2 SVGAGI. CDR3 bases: TGTGCCAGCAGTTACAAGTTCGGGAACACCGGGGAGCTGTTTTTT. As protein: CASSYKFGNTGELFF.

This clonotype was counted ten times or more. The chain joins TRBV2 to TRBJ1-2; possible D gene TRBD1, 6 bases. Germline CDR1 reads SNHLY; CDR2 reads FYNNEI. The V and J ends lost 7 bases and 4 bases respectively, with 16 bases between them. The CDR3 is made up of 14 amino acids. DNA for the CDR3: TGTGCCAGCATGCTGGGGCAGGGGCGCTATGGCTACACCTTC. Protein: CASMLGQGRYGYTF.

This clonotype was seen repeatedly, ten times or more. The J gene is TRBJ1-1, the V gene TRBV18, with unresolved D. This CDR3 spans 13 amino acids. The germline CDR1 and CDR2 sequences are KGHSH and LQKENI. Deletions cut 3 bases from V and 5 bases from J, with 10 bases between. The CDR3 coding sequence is TGTGCCAGCTCACCTTCCGGCGGGACTGAAGCTTTCTTT. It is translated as CASSPSGGTEAFF.